This paragraph covers one TCR beta chain sequence. What it recognizes is unknown. This specimen comes from a study of shared clonotypes between healthy human individuals. Study-level background: Researchers drew samples from a couple of women and a few men aged 18 to 49.

The CDR3 loop spans 15 amino acids. Trimming cost V 4 bases and J 0 bases, with 10 bases left between them. Germline CDR1 is LNHDA and CDR2 is SQIVND (reference sequence). Study-level points and caveats: Around 5% of naive CD4 clonotypes were common to several donors.

The data were produced by immunoSEQ multiplex PCR, yet TCRdb's version contains in-frame clones alone and is incomplete. The sample holds 2,500,000 or so clones; approximately 94% are singletons and the top ten take roughly 0.36%. The rearrangement joins TRBV19 to TRBJ1-5; D not resolved. The source is a man younger than 30 in good health. Some clones in this sample may be carry-over from other donors' samples. Sequenced: naive CD4+ T cells from PBMCs. Noted subset: CD45RA+ positively selected. The CDR3 DNA reads TGTGCCAGTAGTAGTACAGCGTATAGCAATCAGCCCCAGCATTTT. Translated: CASSSTAYSNQPQHF.